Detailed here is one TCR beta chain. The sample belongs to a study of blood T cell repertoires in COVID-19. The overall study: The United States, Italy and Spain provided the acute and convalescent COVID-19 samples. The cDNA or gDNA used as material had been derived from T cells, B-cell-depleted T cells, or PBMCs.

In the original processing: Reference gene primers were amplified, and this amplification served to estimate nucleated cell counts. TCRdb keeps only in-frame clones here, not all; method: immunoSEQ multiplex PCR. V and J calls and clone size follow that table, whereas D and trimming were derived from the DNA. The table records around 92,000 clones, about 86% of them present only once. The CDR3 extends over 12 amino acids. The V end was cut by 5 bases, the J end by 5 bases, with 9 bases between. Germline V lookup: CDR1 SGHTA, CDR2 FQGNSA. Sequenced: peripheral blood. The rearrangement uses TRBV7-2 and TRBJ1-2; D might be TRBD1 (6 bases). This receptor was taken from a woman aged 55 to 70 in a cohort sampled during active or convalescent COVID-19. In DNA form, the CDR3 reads TGTGCCAGCAGCCTGGACAGATATGGCTACACCTTC. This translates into CASSLDRYGYTF.